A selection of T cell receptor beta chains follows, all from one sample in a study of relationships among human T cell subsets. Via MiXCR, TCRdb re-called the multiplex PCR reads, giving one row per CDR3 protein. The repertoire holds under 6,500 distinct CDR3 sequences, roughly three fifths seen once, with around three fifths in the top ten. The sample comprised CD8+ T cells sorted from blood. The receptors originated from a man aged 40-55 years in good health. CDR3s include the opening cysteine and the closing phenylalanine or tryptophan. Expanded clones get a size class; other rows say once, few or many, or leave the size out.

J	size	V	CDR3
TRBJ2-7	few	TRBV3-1	CASSHGQASYEQYF
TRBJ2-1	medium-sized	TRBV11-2	CASSPLYNEQFF
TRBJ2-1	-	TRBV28	CASLTSGLAGSPHNEQFF
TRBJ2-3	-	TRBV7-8	CASRMASSSTDTQYF
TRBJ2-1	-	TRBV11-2	CASSFLAGGPYNEQFF
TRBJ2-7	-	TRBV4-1	CASSHREAYEQYF
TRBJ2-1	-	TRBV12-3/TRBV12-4	CASTQEFGTPSDYNEQFF
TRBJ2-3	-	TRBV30	CAWSQRGTDTQYF
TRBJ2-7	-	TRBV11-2	CASSWGGSNEQYF
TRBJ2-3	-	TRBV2	CASSEGGDTQYF
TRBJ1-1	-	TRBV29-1	CSVEVGGEAFF
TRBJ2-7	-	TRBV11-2	CASSSINGEILYF
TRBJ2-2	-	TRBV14	CASSHPGGVGTGELFF
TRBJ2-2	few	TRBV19	CASSARDFELEPTGELFF
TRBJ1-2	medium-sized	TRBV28	CASSFNFQTYGYTF
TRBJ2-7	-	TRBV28	CASSLNWEQYF
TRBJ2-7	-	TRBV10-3	CAITQLADSYEQYF
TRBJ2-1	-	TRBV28	CASSSSTGYIVDEQFF
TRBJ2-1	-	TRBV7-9	CASSLAGTSGLEQFF
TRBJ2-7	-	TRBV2	CASRPSGNRAYEQYF
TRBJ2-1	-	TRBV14	CASSQDIAGGFDEQFF
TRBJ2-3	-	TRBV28	CASSATGLGDTQYF
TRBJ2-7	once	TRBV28	CASSLRLGPLSYEQYF
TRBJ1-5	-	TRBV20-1	CSASKRNSNQPQHF
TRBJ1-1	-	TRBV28	CASSLGLSTEAFF
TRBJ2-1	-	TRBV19	CASSISGGGGQFF
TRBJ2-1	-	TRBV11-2	CASSLVGGGYNEQFF
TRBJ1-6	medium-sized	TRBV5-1	CASSEEQAGRSPLHF
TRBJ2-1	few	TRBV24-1	CATSDHGYNEQFF
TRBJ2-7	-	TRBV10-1	CASSESTGYGEQYF
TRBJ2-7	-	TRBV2	CASTGLVSYEQYF
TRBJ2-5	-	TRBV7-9	CASSTGLKETQYF
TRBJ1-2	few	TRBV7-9	CASSSSESYGYTF
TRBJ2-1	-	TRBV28	CASSQPGLAGLPVHYNEQFF
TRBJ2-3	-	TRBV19	CASSIVPFADTQYF
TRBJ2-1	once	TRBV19	CAEYITDPRDNEQFF
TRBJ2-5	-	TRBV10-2	CASGQAPGTQYF
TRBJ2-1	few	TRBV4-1	CASASVDRTSIAYNEQFF
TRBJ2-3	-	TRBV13	CASSLSKAGVTTDTQYF
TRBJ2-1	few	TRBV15	CATSRDQRSEQFF
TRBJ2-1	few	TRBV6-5	CASSETSGAGNEQFF
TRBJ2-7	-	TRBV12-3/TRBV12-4	CASTWAQGYEQYF
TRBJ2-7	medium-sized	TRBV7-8	CASSLEGGGSYEQYF
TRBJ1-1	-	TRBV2	CASSVQIGVGTEAFF
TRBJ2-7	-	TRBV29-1	CSDRVYNEQYF
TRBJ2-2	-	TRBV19	CASTLKFVTGNTGELFF
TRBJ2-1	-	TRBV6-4	CASSDSAHNEQFF